This TCR beta chain came from a study of persistence of HIV-infected CD4 T cells. In its sample, this clone is medium-sized (0.01 to 0.1%). The antigen remains undetermined. This CDR3 has 15 amino acids. V was clipped by 1 base and J by 10 bases; unmatched bases: 7. CDR1 and CDR2 (germline): MGHDK, SYGVNS. The immunoSEQ assay was version 4, run in survey mode. The data were produced by immunoSEQ multiplex PCR, yet TCRdb's version contains in-frame clones alone and is incomplete. The sample lists about 50,000 clones; about 80% were seen once. Stimulation used around 9.1 ug/mL lysate from CMV-infected fibroblasts. Memory cells lacking CD40L and CD69 with high CD45RO were sorted.

This rearrangement joins TRBV25-1 to TRBJ1-6, with 7 positions matching TRBD1. Sequenced here: CD4+ T cells sorted from PBMCs after approximately 19-hour stimulation, sampled from a patient who received antiretroviral therapy. This TCR derives from an adult man with HIV who was CMV-seropositive. The CDR3 sequence: CASSEFAGGESPLHF. In nucleotides, the CDR3 is TGTGCCAGCAGTGAATTCGCAGGGGGAGAATCACCCCTCCACTTT.